This TCR beta chain was captured in a study of blood T cell repertoires in COVID-19. Study overall: The United States, Italy and Spain were the sources of the acute and convalescent COVID-19 samples. T cells, B-cell-depleted T cells, or PBMCs supplied cDNA or gDNA.

Sequencing was performed with immunoSEQ multiplex PCR; in TCRdb, only in-frame clones are kept and a portion is missing. The sample lists 250,000 to 350,000 clones, around nine tenths seen once, with roughly 0.8% in the top ten. The CDR3 spans 18 residues. Looked up from germline, CDR1 is KGHDR and CDR2 is SFDVKD. The germline V and J ends were trimmed by 3 bases and 7 bases, with 24 bases remaining between them. The sample taken for sequencing was peripheral blood. This receptor was taken from a man aged 25 to 40 with acute or convalescent COVID-19. The chain uses TRBV24-1 and TRBJ1-5; D is possibly TRBD1 (6 bases). CDR3 coding DNA: TGTGCCACCAGTGATCCCGGGACACCCGGCGGCTTGTGGCAGCCCCAGCATTTT. It codes for CATSDPGTPGGLWQPQHF.